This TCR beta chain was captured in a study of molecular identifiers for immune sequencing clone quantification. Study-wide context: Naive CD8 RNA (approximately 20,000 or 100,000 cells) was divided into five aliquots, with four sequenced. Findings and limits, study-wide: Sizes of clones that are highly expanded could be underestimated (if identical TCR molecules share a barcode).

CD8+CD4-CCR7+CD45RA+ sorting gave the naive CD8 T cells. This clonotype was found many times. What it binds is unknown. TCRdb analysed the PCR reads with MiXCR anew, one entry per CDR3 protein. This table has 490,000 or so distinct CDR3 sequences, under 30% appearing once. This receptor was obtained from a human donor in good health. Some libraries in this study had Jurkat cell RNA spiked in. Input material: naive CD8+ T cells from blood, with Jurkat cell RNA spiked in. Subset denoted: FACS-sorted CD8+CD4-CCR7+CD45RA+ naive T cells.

CDR3 nucleotides: TGTGCCAGCAGTCCCTCTTGGGACAGGTCAGAAGAGACCCAGTACTTC. Amino acid sequence: CASSPSWDRSEETQYF. The V gene is TRBV12-3 or TRBV12-4, the J gene TRBJ2-5; TRBD1 aligns across 8 bases. The V segment lost 5 bases and the J segment 3 bases; nucleotides outside the gene matches: 11. The CDR3 sequence is 16 residues long.